This T cell receptor beta chain was observed in a study of T cell responses to AZD1222 COVID-19 vaccine. Germline CDR1 LNHDA, CDR2 SQIVND (reference sequence). The V and J ends lost 2 bases and 4 bases respectively, with 15 bases between them. The CDR3 contains 16 residues. Assay used: immunoSEQ multiplex PCR; TCRdb lists only in-frame clones, some missing. The sample lists under 60,000 clones, roughly 80% occurring once. Study-wide results and caveats: In the spike-specific TCR repertoire, nearly half reportedly target unmutated variant regions. Donors skewed white British and female; clonal diversity was possibly underestimated. Only a handful of AZD1222 recipients, several in all, had baseline seropositivity. In all cases, repertoires were sampled only after the peak T cell response.

A word on this clone: Antigen: not known.

The chain joins TRBV19 to TRBJ2-1; D unresolved. Sequenced material: peripheral blood, taken on day 0 of AZD1222 vaccination. This TCR derives from an adult in good health. The CDR3 DNA reads as TGTGCCAGTAGTATATCCGGTTCGGAACTATACAATGAGCAGTTCTTC. Protein: CASSISGSELYNEQFF.